These 27 T cell receptor beta chains share one sample of origin, sequenced in a study of T cell clones after liver transplantation. Clones were read by immunoSEQ multiplex PCR, and TCRdb kept only the in-frame ones, dropping some. This sample has 85,000 to 130,000 clones, with approximately 78% found just once. The specimen comprised CD4+ T cells from blood, sampled before liver transplant. These receptors originate from a human donor who received a liver transplant.

The chain recombines TRBV28 with TRBJ2-3; unclear D gene. V was shortened by 4 bases and J by 0 bases, with 8 bases between the two germline ends. Per germline, CDR1 MDHEN and CDR2 SYDVKM. The CDR3 sequence is 14 residues long. The DNA for the CDR3 is TGTGCCAGCAGTTCGCACTCTAGCACAGATACGCAGTATTTT. It encodes CASSSHSSTDTQYF.

The chain couples TRBV7-7 to TRBJ1-5; perhaps TRBD1 as D (6 bases). CDR1 and CDR2 from the germline V gene are SSHAT and FNYEAQ (reference sequence). Trimming took off 2 bases at V and 7 bases at J, with 18 bases between the two ends. CDR3 length equals 16 residues. Written as DNA, the CDR3 is TGTGCCAGCAGCTTATCTGGGGGGCTTATCGACCAGCCCCAGCATTTT. Its translation is CASSLSGGLIDQPQHF.

To note about this clone: Compared with germline, one end of the junction differs, possibly owing to a read error. The CDR3 DNA follows: TGCGCCAGCAGCCAAGCCTCCTATAATTCACCCCTCCACTTT. Residues: CASSQASYNSPLHF. The V and J genes are TRBV7-9 and TRBJ1-6; D gene uncertain. The V gene's germline CDR1 is SEHNR and CDR2 FQNEAQ (reference sequence). This CDR3 comprises 14 residues. The whole variable domain, filled in from reference TRBV7-9 and TRBJ1-6, reads DTGVSQNPRHKITKRGQNVTFRCDPISEHNRLYWYRQTLGQGPEFLTYFQNEAQLEKSRLLSDRFSAERPKGSFSTLEIQRTEQGDSAMYLCASSQASYNSPLHFGNGTRLTVT.

V gene TRBV10-3 combines with J gene TRBJ1-2; D gene uncertain. The CDR3 loop spans 13 amino acids. The V and J ends lost 5 bases and 5 bases respectively, with 12 bases between them. Germline lookup yields CDR1 ENHRY and CDR2 SYGVKD. Written as DNA, the CDR3 is TGTGCCATCAGTTCCTTAGAAGGGTATGGCTACACCTTC. This translates into CAISSLEGYGYTF.

The sample holds one count of this clone. V usage is TRBV7-6 and J usage is TRBJ1-2; possibly TRBD1 for D (5 bases). Germline values: CDR1 SGHVS, CDR2 FNYEAQ. The CDR3 loop spans 13 amino acids. V was pared by 0 bases and J by 8 bases, with 10 bases between. The CDR3 is CASSLAGQEGYTF. The DNA of the CDR3 is TGTGCCAGCAGCTTAGCGGGGCAGGAGGGCTACACCTTC.

This chain links TRBV21-1 with TRBJ1-1. TRBV21-1 is designated a pseudogene. The CDR3 runs 16 residues. CDR3 nucleotides: TGTGCCAGCAGCAAGGGCCAACCGGGGGGGTCCACTGAAGCTTTCTTT. Encoded protein: CASSKGQPGGSTEAFF.

Written as DNA, the CDR3 is TGTGCCAGCAGCAAAGCGCTTTGGGACAGGAGCAACACTGAAGCTTTCTTT. Amino acids: CASSKALWDRSNTEAFF. The chain uses TRBV21-1 and TRBJ1-1; TRBD1, the D gene given by the table, was not confirmed from the DNA. TRBV21-1 is designated a pseudogene. There are 17 residues in the CDR3.

A single count supports this clone. The chain links TRBV5-5 to TRBJ1-3, with D possibly TRBD1 on 6 matching bases. Trimming took off 3 bases at V and 3 bases at J, with 10 bases between the two ends. The length of the CDR3 is 14 residues. CDR1 and CDR2 from the germline V gene are SGHKS and YYEKEE (reference sequence). CDR3 nucleotides: TGTGCCAGCAGCTCGGGGGCTATTGGAAACACCATATATTTT. Encoded protein: CASSSGAIGNTIYF.

This clone has ten or more counts. The chain employs TRBV2 and TRBJ1-5, with D maybe TRBD1 (6 bases). With 4 bases removed from V and 6 bases from J, the gap between germline ends came to 10 bases. Germline values: CDR1 SNHLY, CDR2 FYNNEI. CDR3 size: 13 residues. Written as DNA, the CDR3 is TGTGCCAGCAGTGGGACAGTAAGTCAGCCCCAGCATTTT. The encoded protein is CASSGTVSQPQHF. The full variable domain, in which reference TRBV2 and TRBJ1-5 provide the parts outside the CDR3, is EPEVTQTPSHQVTQMGQEVILRCVPISNHLYFYWYRQILGQKVEFLVSFYNNEISEKSEIFDDQFSVERPDGSNFTLKIRSTKLEDSAMYFCASSGTVSQPQHFGDGTRLSIL.

Worth noting for this clone: Compared with germline, one end of the junction differs, possibly owing to a read error. V gene TRBV6-6 combines with J gene TRBJ1-1; 10 bases agree with TRBD1. The CDR3 is made up of 16 amino acids. From germline, CDR1 is MNHNY and CDR2 SVGAGI (reference sequence). Written as DNA, the CDR3 is TGTGCCAGCAGCTACTCCCCGGGACAGGGGTATACTGAAGCTTTCTTT. Amino acids: CASSYSPGQGYTEAFF.

The chain employs TRBV28 and TRBJ2-2, with D maybe TRBD2 (5 bases). The V end lost 6 bases, the J end lost 7 bases, and 6 bases lay between the germline ends. This CDR3 is built from 11 residues. CDR1 and CDR2 from the germline V gene are MDHEN and SYDVKM. The CDR3 DNA follows: TGTGCCAGCAGGGAGGTCGGGGAGCTGTTTTTT. It yields the protein CASREVGELFF.

This clone was seen a handful of times. The chain links TRBV18 to TRBJ2-2, with D perhaps TRBD1 (7 bases). This CDR3 is built from 14 residues. Germline V gives CDR1 KGHSH, CDR2 LQKENI. V gave up 6 bases and J gave up 5 bases, with 13 bases separating them. The CDR3 DNA sequence: TGTGCCAGCTCGCGGGACAGAACTACCGGGGAGCTGTTTTTT. This codes for CASSRDRTTGELFF.

This chain connects TRBV2 to TRBJ2-7; D is possibly TRBD1 (6 bases). V lost 5 bases to trimming and J lost 3 bases, with 14 bases between them. CDR3 size: 14 residues. Germline V lookup: CDR1 SNHLY, CDR2 FYNNEI. The CDR3 loop is CASSRGNLNYEQYF. The CDR3 DNA reads TGTGCCAGCAGTAGGGGGAACTTGAACTACGAGCAGTACTTC.

This chain joins TRBV5-1 and TRBJ2-5; D is uncertain. Germline V lookup: CDR1 SGHRS, CDR2 YFSETQ. The V and J ends lost 3 bases and 5 bases respectively, with 11 bases between them. This CDR3 is built from 13 residues. CDR3 protein: CASSYVASETQYF. CDR3 in DNA: TGCGCCAGCAGCTACGTGGCTTCGGAGACCCAGTACTTC.

This rearrangement joins TRBV5-1 to TRBJ2-7; no clear D gene. Germline CDR1 reads SGHRS; CDR2 reads YFSETQ. The germline V and J ends were trimmed by 3 bases and 3 bases, with 10 bases remaining between them. The CDR3 consists of 13 residues. CDR3 sequence (DNA): TGCGCCAGCAGCTCCCAAGGCTACTACGAGCAGTACTTC. It encodes CASSSQGYYEQYF.

This clone rates as medium-sized. The chain has TRBV4-2 and TRBJ1-2; TRBD1 agrees at 8 bases. Trimming at V came to 1 base and at J to 1 base, leaving 2 bases not matched to a gene. The germline gives CDR1 LGHNA, CDR2 YNFKEQ. The CDR3 runs to 15 residues. The CDR3 reads CASSQAGGDNYGYTF. In DNA, the CDR3 is TGTGCCAGCAGCCAAGCAGGGGGCGATAACTATGGCTACACCTTC.

The rearrangement uses TRBV9 and TRBJ2-1; 7 nucleotides agree with TRBD2. The germline V gene encodes CDR1 SGDLS and CDR2 YYNGEE. The CDR3 spans 14 residues. The V and J ends lost 3 bases and 3 bases, in that order; junction bases with no gene match: 3. The CDR3 coding sequence is TGTGCCAGCAGCGCTAGCGGATTCTACAATGAGCAGTTCTTC. As protein: CASSASGFYNEQFF.

The chain uses TRBV5-1 and TRBJ2-5; 7 nucleotides align to TRBD1. J lost 5 bases, V lost 2 bases, and 9 bases had no gene match. Germline values: CDR1 SGHRS, CDR2 YFSETQ. CDR3 size: 15 residues. CDR3 in amino acids: CASSFETGPKETQYF. The CDR3 DNA reads as TGCGCCAGCAGCTTCGAGACAGGGCCTAAGGAGACCCAGTACTTC.

This sequence joins TRBV18 and TRBJ2-3, with 12 bases matching TRBD2. The CDR3 contains 18 residues. The germline V gene has CDR1 KGHSH and CDR2 LQKENI. The V and J ends lost 1 base and 2 bases, in that order; junction bases with no gene match: 7. As DNA, the CDR3 is TGTGCCAGCTCACCACTGGTAACTAGCGGGAGGATCACAGATACGCAGTATTTT. Protein sequence: CASSPLVTSGRITDTQYF.

The gene calls are TRBV6-1 and TRBJ1-5, with 10 bases that match TRBD1. V dropped 7 bases and J dropped 3; count of bases not matched to a gene: 6. This CDR3 has 15 amino acids. Germline CDR1 reads MNHNS; CDR2 reads SASEGT. CDR3 nucleotide sequence: TGTGCCAGCATTCGGACAGGGGGGATCAATCAGCCCCAGCATTTT. Its protein product is CASIRTGGINQPQHF.

This chain uses TRBV7-6 with TRBJ2-3; D is perhaps TRBD1 (6 bases). The V gene's germline CDR1 is SGHVS and CDR2 FNYEAQ. This CDR3 has 15 amino acids. The V end lost 5 bases, the J end lost 0 bases, and 12 bases lay between the germline ends. This CDR3 reads CASSHGQPSTDTQYF. In DNA form, the CDR3 reads TGTGCCAGCAGCCATGGACAGCCTAGCACAGATACGCAGTATTTT.

The V call is TRBV7-2, the J call TRBJ2-7, with TRBD1 matching 10 bases. V lost 3 bases to trimming and J lost 4 bases; unmatched junction nucleotides: 6. Looked up from germline, CDR1 is SGHTA and CDR2 is FQGNSA. This CDR3 has 15 amino acids. The CDR3 bases are TGTGCCAGCAGCTTGGGGACAGGGGTCACTTACGAGCAGTACTTC. This encodes CASSLGTGVTYEQYF.

The rearrangement links TRBV13 to TRBJ1-6; TRBD1 is a possible D gene (6 bases). The CDR3 is made up of 16 amino acids. Germline CDR1 and CDR2: PRHDT and FYEKMQ (reference sequence). V was trimmed by 1 base and J by 7 bases, leaving 14 bases between them. CDR3 DNA sequence: TGTGCCAGCAGCTTAGAGAAACAGGGCTTCAATTCACCCCTCCACTTT. Protein: CASSLEKQGFNSPLHF.

The chain recombines TRBV6-1 with TRBJ1-5; 9 nucleotides line up with TRBD1. V shed 6 bases, J shed 0 bases, and the junction held 0 bases outside the gene matches. CDR3 length: 14 residues. Germline assignment: CDR1 MNHNS and CDR2 SASEGT. The CDR3 reads CASRDRGSNQPQHF. The CDR3 DNA sequence: TGTGCCAGCAGGGACAGGGGTAGCAATCAGCCCCAGCATTTT.

The CDR3 protein is CASSPTGSYGYTF. CDR3 DNA sequence: TGTGCCAGCAGCCCGACGGGTAGCTATGGCTACACCTTC. The V and J genes are TRBV28 and TRBJ1-2, with no clear D. This CDR3 contains 13 residues. Per the germline V gene, CDR1 is MDHEN and CDR2 is SYDVKM. Deletions cut 6 bases from V and 4 bases from J, with 12 bases between.

The rearrangement uses TRBV7-2 and TRBJ2-5; 14 nucleotides agree with TRBD2. Germline trimming cut 5 bases from V and 2 bases from J; bases unmatched to any gene: 7. CDR1 is SGHTA and CDR2 is FQGNSA in the germline V gene. The CDR3 sequence is 17 residues long. The CDR3 DNA reads as TGTGCCAGCAGCCGCACTGGGACTAGCGGGGGACAAGAGACCCAGTACTTC. Residues: CASSRTGTSGGQETQYF.

V is TRBV14 and J is TRBJ1-2; 9 positions agree with TRBD1. Germline CDR1 reads SGHDN; CDR2 reads FVKESK. The ends lost 9 bases at V and 2 bases at J; junction bases unmatched: 4. The CDR3 covers 13 residues. The CDR3 nucleotides read TGTGCCAGTGCCGGGACAGGGAACTATGGCTACACCTTC. Translating it yields CASAGTGNYGYTF.